This is a list of T cell receptor beta chains from one sample in a study of Ad26.COV2.S vaccination and SARS-CoV-2 variants. Here immunoSEQ multiplex PCR was the method, and the copy in TCRdb shows in-frame clones only, minus some. The data contain under 250,000 clones, around 88% of them singletons. The sequences come from peripheral blood, collected in a trial of Ad26.COV2.S vaccine versus placebo. Receptors were obtained from a person between 18 and 65 years old who received the Ad26.COV2.S COVID-19 vaccine or a placebo. CDR3s include the opening cysteine and the closing phenylalanine or tryptophan. D genes are given only for firm matches. Rows may omit the clone size; those that give it use once, few, many or a size class.

d_call j_call clone_size v_call cdr3_aa cdr3_nt
- TRBJ2-3 once TRBV5-6 CASSLGGLVYTDTQYF TGTGCCAGCAGTCTTGGAGGGTTGGTCTACACAGATACGCAGTATTTT
- TRBJ2-7 - TRBV6-2/TRBV6-3 CASSPRKTPFYEQYF TGTGCCAGCAGTCCCCGCAAGACACCATTCTACGAGCAGTACTTC
- TRBJ1-2 - TRBV6-5 CASASGPTPYGYTF TGTGCCAGCGCCTCGGGACCGACCCCCTATGGCTACACCTTC
TRBD1 TRBJ1-1 - TRBV4-3 CASSQGQGHTEAFF TGCGCCAGCAGCCAGGGACAGGGGCACACTGAAGCTTTCTTT
TRBD2 TRBJ2-3 - TRBV6-2/TRBV6-3 CASSYPSGVAGVLNTQYF TGTGCCAGCAGTTATCCTTCGGGTGTAGCGGGAGTTCTAAATACGCAGTATTTT
TRBD1 TRBJ1-1 - TRBV7-2 CASSYRQGGNTEAFF TGTGCCAGCAGCTACCGACAGGGGGGGAACACTGAAGCTTTCTTT
TRBD2 TRBJ2-1 - TRBV30 CAWRPSGIGEQFF TGTGCCTGGAGACCTAGCGGTATAGGTGAGCAGTTCTTC
TRBD2 TRBJ2-1 - TRBV11-2 CASSFRDGLASSYNEQFF TGTGCCAGCAGCTTTCGAGACGGACTAGCCAGCTCCTACAATGAGCAGTTCTTC
- TRBJ1-2 - TRBV14 CASSKRPGASNYGYTF TGTGCCAGCAGCAAAAGACCAGGGGCGAGCAACTATGGCTACACCTTC
- TRBJ1-6 - TRBV15 CATSRQTINNSPLHF TGTGCCACCAGCAGACAAACTATCAATAATTCACCCCTCCACTTT
TRBD2 TRBJ2-1 - TRBV4-2 CASSLRGGYNEQFF TGTGCCAGCAGTCTCCGGGGGGGCTACAATGAGCAGTTCTTC
- TRBJ2-3 - TRBV7-9 CASSLVRFSTDTQYF TGTGCCAGCAGCTTAGTAAGGTTTAGCACAGATACGCAGTATTTT
- TRBJ1-6 - TRBV25-1 CASSEYGSSNSPLHF TGTGCCAGCAGTGAATATGGATCCTCTAATTCACCCCTCCACTTT
- TRBJ1-3 once TRBV19 CASSIAGSGNTIYF TGTGCCAGTAGTATTGCAGGCTCTGGAAACACCATATATTTT
- TRBJ1-5 - TRBV7-2 CASSLAPGPTNQPQHF TGTGCCAGCAGCTTAGCGCCGGGGCCCACCAATCAGCCCCAGCATTTT
TRBD2 TRBJ2-7 - TRBV6-5 CASKPELAGHEQYF TGTGCCAGCAAACCCGAACTAGCGGGGCACGAGCAGTACTTC
- TRBJ1-4 - TRBV18 CASSPQGYGNEKLFF TGTGCCAGCTCACCACAGGGATACGGTAATGAAAAACTGTTTTTT
- TRBJ2-3 - TRBV28 CASSFRFHPTRSTDTQYF TGTGCCAGCAGTTTCCGATTTCACCCCACTAGGAGCACAGATACGCAGTATTTT
TRBD1 TRBJ2-1 - TRBV11-1 CASSRGQGNEQFF TGTGCCAGCAGTCGGGGACAGGGGAATGAGCAGTTCTTC
- TRBJ1-1 many TRBV6-1 CASSEWVAATEAFF TGTGCCAGCAGTGAATGGGTCGCGGCAACTGAAGCTTTCTTT
TRBD1 TRBJ1-1 - TRBV12-3/TRBV12-4 CASRAQGYTEAFF TGTGCCAGCAGGGCACAGGGGTACACTGAAGCTTTCTTT
- TRBJ1-2 - TRBV4-2 CASSHRVGNYGYTF TGTGCCAGCAGCCACAGGGTAGGAAACTATGGCTACACCTTC
- TRBJ2-7 - TRBV29-1 CSVVFVGGGRAAEQYF TGCAGCGTTGTTTTCGTCGGGGGTGGTAGAGCTGCCGAGCAGTACTTC
- TRBJ2-3 - TRBV6-5 CASSYAASTDTQYF TGTGCCAGCAGTTACGCGGCTAGCACAGATACGCAGTATTTT
TRBD1 TRBJ1-4 - TRBV3-1/TRBV3-2 CASSKDRGRTNEKLFF TGTGCCAGCAGCAAAGACAGGGGTCGGACTAATGAAAAACTGTTTTTT
TRBD2 TRBJ2-1 - TRBV6-4 CASSAASGRAYENEQFF TGTGCCAGCAGTGCCGCTAGCGGGAGGGCCTATGAAAATGAGCAGTTCTTC
TRBD1 TRBJ2-2 - TRBV19 CASSSDRGTGELFF TGTGCCAGTAGTAGCGACAGGGGCACCGGGGAGCTGTTTTTT
- TRBJ2-3 - TRBV18 CASSPAASTDTQYF TGTGCCAGCTCACCAGCGGCTAGCACAGATACGCAGTATTTT